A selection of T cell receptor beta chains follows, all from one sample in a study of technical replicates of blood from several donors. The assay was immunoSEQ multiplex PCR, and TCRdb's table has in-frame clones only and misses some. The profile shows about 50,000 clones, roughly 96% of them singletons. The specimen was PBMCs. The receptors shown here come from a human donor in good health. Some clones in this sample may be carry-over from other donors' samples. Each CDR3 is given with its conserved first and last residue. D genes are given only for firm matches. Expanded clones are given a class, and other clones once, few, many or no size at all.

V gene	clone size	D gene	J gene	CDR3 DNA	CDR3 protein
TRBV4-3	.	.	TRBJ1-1	TGCGCCAGCAGCCAAGATTCTGGGGCATGGAAGAACCCTGAAGCTTTCTTT	CASSQDSGAWKNPEAFF
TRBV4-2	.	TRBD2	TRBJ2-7	TGTGCCAGCAGCCAAGATCAATTTTTGCGGGAGGCTAGCGAGCAGTACTTC	CASSQDQFLREASEQYF
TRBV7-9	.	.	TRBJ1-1	TGTGCCAGCAGCTTCTTACCGGGACTGCTTTCGCGGGGGACTGAAGCTTTCTTT	CASSFLPGLLSRGTEAFF
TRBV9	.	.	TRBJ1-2	TGTGCCAGCAGCGTTGACTCCCTACGCTACACCTTC	CASSVDSLRYTF
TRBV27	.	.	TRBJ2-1	TGTGCCAGCAGTTTATCGGTATCAGGGTACAATGAGCAGTTCTTC	CASSLSVSGYNEQFF
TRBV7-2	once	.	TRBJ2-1	TGTGCCAGCAGCCCCTACGCAGCGGAGCAGTTCTTC	CASSPYAAEQFF
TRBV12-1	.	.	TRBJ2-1	TGTGCCAGCAGCTTCCGAAAAGGGGGAGACTACAATGAGCAGTTCTTC	CASSFRKGGDYNEQFF
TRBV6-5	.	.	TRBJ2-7	TGTGCCAGCAGTAGAAGAGACTATATCAACGAGCAGTACTTC	CASSRRDYINEQYF
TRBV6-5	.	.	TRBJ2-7	TGTGCCAGCAGTTACGAGGGAGGCACCTACGAGCAGTACTTC	CASSYEGGTYEQYF
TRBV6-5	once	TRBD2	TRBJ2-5	TGTGCCAGCAGTTATAGCGGGAGGCCCCAAGAGACCCAGTACTTC	CASSYSGRPQETQYF
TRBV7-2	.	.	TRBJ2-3	TGTGCCAGCAGCTCGGGACATACCACAGATACGCAGTATTTT	CASSSGHTTDTQYF
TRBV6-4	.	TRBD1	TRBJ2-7	TGTGCCAGCAGTGACTTCGGACAGGGGTTATTTTACGAGCAGTACTTC	CASSDFGQGLFYEQYF
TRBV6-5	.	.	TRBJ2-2	TGTGCCAGCAGCTTACAGGGCGGGGAGCTGTTTTTT	CASSLQGGELFF
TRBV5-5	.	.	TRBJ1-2	TGTGCCAGCAATCCGGCCCCGGGAGTAGTAACTAACTATGGCTACACCTTC	CASNPAPGVVTNYGYTF